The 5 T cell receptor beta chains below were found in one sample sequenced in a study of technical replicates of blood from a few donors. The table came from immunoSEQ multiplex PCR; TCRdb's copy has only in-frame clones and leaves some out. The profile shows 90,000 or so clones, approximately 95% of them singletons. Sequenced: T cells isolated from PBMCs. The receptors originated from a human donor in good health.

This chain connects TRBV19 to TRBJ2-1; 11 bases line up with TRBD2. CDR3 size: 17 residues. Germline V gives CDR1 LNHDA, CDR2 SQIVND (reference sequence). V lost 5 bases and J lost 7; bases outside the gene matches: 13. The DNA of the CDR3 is TGTGCCAGTAGTTCCATAGCGGGAGGGCCTATAGCAAATGAGCAGTTCTTC. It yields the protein CASSSIAGGPIANEQFF. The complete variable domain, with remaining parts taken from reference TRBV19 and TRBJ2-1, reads DGGITQSPKYLFRKEGQNVTLSCEQNLNHDAMYWYRQDPGQGLRLIYYSQIVNDFQKGDIAEGYSVSREKKESFPLTVTSAQKNPTAFYLCASSSIAGGPIANEQFFGPGTRLTVL.

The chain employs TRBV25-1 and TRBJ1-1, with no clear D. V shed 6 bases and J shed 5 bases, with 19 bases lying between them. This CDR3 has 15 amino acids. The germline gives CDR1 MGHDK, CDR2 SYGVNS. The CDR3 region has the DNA TGTGCCAGCAGCGAAACTCGACTCCGGGGTACTGAAGCTTTCTTT. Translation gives CASSETRLRGTEAFF.

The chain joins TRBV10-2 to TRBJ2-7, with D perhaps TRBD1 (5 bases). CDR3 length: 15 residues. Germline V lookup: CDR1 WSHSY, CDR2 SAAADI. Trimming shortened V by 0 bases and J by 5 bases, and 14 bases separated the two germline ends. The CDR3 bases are TGCGCCAGCAGTGAGTCGTACCTAAGACAGCACGAGCAGTACTTC. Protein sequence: CASSESYLRQHEQYF.

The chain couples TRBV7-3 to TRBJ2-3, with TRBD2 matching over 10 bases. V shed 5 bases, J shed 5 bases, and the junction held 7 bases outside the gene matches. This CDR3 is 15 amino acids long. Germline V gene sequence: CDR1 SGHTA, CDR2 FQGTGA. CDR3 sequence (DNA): TGTGCCAGCAGCCCGCTAGCGGGAGCGATAGATACGCAGTATTTT. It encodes CASSPLAGAIDTQYF.

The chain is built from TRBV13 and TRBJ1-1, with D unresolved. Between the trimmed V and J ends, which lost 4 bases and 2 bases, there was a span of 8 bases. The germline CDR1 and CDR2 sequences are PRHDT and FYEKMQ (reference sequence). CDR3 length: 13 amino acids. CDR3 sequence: CASSSGENTEAFF. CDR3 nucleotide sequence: TGTGCCAGCAGCTCCGGAGAAAACACTGAAGCTTTCTTT.